This T cell receptor beta chain was profiled in a study of shared clonotypes between healthy human individuals. Across the study: Donors had three CD4 naive, three CD4 memory, two CD8 naive and one CD8 memory plate apiece.

Germline CDR1 is SGHRS and CDR2 is YFSETQ. The CDR3 is made up of 16 amino acids. Trimming cost V 0 bases and J 5 bases, with 14 bases left between them. Assay used: immunoSEQ multiplex PCR; TCRdb lists only in-frame clones, some missing. This sample has 950,000 to 1,200,000 clones, with around 77% found just once. This TCR was recovered from a man aged 18 to 30 in good health. Some clones in this sample may be carry-over from other donors' samples. The V call is TRBV5-1, the J call TRBJ2-2, with D perhaps matching TRBD1 or TRBD2 (5 bases each). Sequenced input: memory CD4+ T cells from PBMCs. As for subset: CD45RA-negative fraction. As DNA, the CDR3 is TGCGCCAGCAGCTTGGGGGGGACGTCCCGGACCGGGGAGCTGTTTTTT. It is translated as CASSLGGTSRTGELFF.